Sequencing of this TCR beta chain was carried out in a study of blood T cell repertoires in COVID-19. This study enrolled people aged 18 to 89 from under 25 US geographic areas. Participant-reported clinical history was the basis for cohort assignment. Recovered Cohort 3 donors showed two negative PCRs, clearance, or symptom resolution. V dropped 4 bases and J dropped 0; count of bases not matched to a gene: 4. This CDR3 is built from 15 residues. Germline V lookup: CDR1 LNHDA, CDR2 SQIVND (reference sequence). Per the authors' pipeline: Scientists estimated how many nucleated cells there were by amplifying reference gene primers. Clones were sequenced by immunoSEQ multiplex PCR, and TCRdb holds only the in-frame ones, with some missing. D and trimming were read from the DNA, whereas the V and J calls and clone size are those reported in that table. The data hold some 350,000 clones, with more than 70% observed a single time.

The chain combines TRBV19 with TRBJ1-1; 8 positions agree with TRBD1. The receptor's source is a woman between 25 and 40 years old who had recovered from COVID-19. Sequencing used PBMCs or T cells enriched from blood (not recorded which). Written as DNA, the CDR3 is TGTGCCAGTAGTACCGGACAGGGAGTGAACACTGAAGCTTTCTTT. This sequence encodes CASSTGQGVNTEAFF. The variable domain in full, with the rest retrieved from reference TRBV19 and TRBJ1-1, is DGGITQSPKYLFRKEGQNVTLSCEQNLNHDAMYWYRQDPGQGLRLIYYSQIVNDFQKGDIAEGYSVSREKKESFPLTVTSAQKNPTAFYLCASSTGQGVNTEAFFGQGTRLTVV.